These 9 T cell receptor beta chains came from one sample sequenced in a study of cytomegalovirus exposure and HLA in healthy donors. Primers for the PCR totalled 60 Vbeta and 13 Jbeta. Sequenced by immunoSEQ multiplex PCR; TCRdb stores in-frame clones only, minus some. This table lists some 110,000 clones. Sample: PBMCs. Receptor source: a man aged 35 to 55 in good health and CMV-seronegative.

This chain uses TRBV30 with TRBJ2-4; the match to TRBD2 covers 7 bases. Looked up from germline, CDR1 is GTSNPN and CDR2 is SVGIG (reference sequence). The junction had 10 bases not matched to a gene; V was cut back by 1 base and J by 7 bases. This CDR3 spans 15 amino acids. The CDR3 coding sequence is TGTGCCTGGAGTGCCGGGGGGTCTCGGTTGAACATTCAGTACTTC. Its protein is CAWSAGGSRLNIQYF. The variable domain in full, with the rest retrieved from reference TRBV30 and TRBJ2-4, is SQTIHQWPATLVQPVGSPLSLECTVEGTSNPNLYWYRQAAGRGLQLLFYSVGIGQISSEVPQNLSASRPQDRQFILSSKKLLLSDSGFYLCAWSAGGSRLNIQYFGAGTRLSVL.

This rearrangement joins TRBV5-6 to TRBJ2-7; D is possibly TRBD2 (6 bases). Trimming removed 4 bases at V and 7 bases at J, with 12 bases between. The CDR3 is made up of 12 amino acids. The V gene's germline CDR1 is SGHDT and CDR2 YYEEEE. The chain's CDR3 is CASSLIAGEQYF. The CDR3 region has the DNA TGTGCCAGCAGCCTCATCGCGGGGGAGCAGTACTTC.

This chain connects TRBV29-1 to TRBJ2-7, with TRBD2 matching over 7 bases. The CDR3 loop spans 14 amino acids. The V gene's germline CDR1 is SQVTM and CDR2 ANQGSEA. V gave up 1 base and J gave up 5 bases; unmatched junction bases: 8. This CDR3 is CSVEGTSPRDEQYF. The CDR3 DNA follows: TGCAGCGTTGAAGGGACTAGTCCTAGGGACGAGCAGTACTTC.

The chain carries TRBV5-6 and TRBJ1-4, with TRBD1 identical over 7 bases. The V gene end was trimmed by 4 bases and the J gene end by 0 bases; junction bases not matched to a gene: 3. Germline assignment: CDR1 SGHDT and CDR2 YYEEEE. The CDR3 length is 15 residues. The DNA of the CDR3 is TGTGCCAGCAGCGCCACAGGGGCAACTAATGAAAAACTGTTTTTT. This encodes CASSATGATNEKLFF.

This chain connects TRBV28 to TRBJ2-5; TRBD2 might be the D (5 bases). The ends were cut back, 5 bases at V and 4 bases at J, with 14 bases in the middle. Germline CDR1 MDHEN, CDR2 SYDVKM. The CDR3 is made up of 14 amino acids. CDR3 amino acids: CASSPVRASETQYF. DNA for the CDR3: TGTGCCAGCAGTCCGGTGAGGGCCTCAGAGACCCAGTACTTC.

The CDR3 bases are TGTGCCAGCAGCTTATCTGCTAGCGGGAGAAGCACCGGGGAGCTGTTTTTT. Protein product: CASSLSASGRSTGELFF. V and J are TRBV7-8 and TRBJ2-2; TRBD2 matches at 10 bases. V was pared by 2 bases and J by 4 bases, with 7 bases of the junction left unmatched. CDR1 and CDR2 from the germline V gene are SGHVS and FQNEAQ. The CDR3 totals 17 residues. Filled out from reference TRBV7-8 and TRBJ2-2, the complete variable domain reads GAGVSQSPRYKVAKRGQDVALRCDPISGHVSLFWYQQALGQGPEFLTYFQNEAQLDKSGLPSDRFFAERPEGSVSTLKIQRTQQEDSAVYLCASSLSASGRSTGELFFGEGSRLTVL.

The chain joins TRBV7-9 to TRBJ2-5; D call uncertain. This CDR3 has 13 residues. Trimming took 1 base from V and 1 from J, leaving 4 bases between them. CDR1 is SEHNR, CDR2 FQNEAQ, per germline (reference sequence). CDR3 region: CASSLGVQETQYF. The CDR3, as DNA: TGTGCCAGCAGCTTAGGAGTCCAAGAGACCCAGTACTTC.

The chain has TRBV14 and TRBJ1-2, with 10 bases lining up with TRBD1. Per the germline V gene, CDR1 is SGHDN and CDR2 is FVKESK. The CDR3 loop spans 17 amino acids. The J segment lost 3 bases and the V segment lost 4 bases, leaving 11 bases of the junction unmatched. CDR3: CASSRDRGVAYDYGYTF. The CDR3 nucleotides read TGTGCCAGCAGCCGGGACAGGGGAGTCGCGTACGACTATGGCTACACCTTC.

The rearrangement links TRBV6-1 to TRBJ1-1, with D perhaps matching TRBD1 (6 bases). The CDR3 is 15 residues long. CDR1 MNHNS and CDR2 SASEGT come from the germline V gene. V was cut by 5 bases and J by 0 bases, with 13 bases left in between. In DNA form, the CDR3 reads TGTGCCAGCAGTCAGAAAACAGGGATGAACACTGAAGCTTTCTTT. As protein: CASSQKTGMNTEAFF.